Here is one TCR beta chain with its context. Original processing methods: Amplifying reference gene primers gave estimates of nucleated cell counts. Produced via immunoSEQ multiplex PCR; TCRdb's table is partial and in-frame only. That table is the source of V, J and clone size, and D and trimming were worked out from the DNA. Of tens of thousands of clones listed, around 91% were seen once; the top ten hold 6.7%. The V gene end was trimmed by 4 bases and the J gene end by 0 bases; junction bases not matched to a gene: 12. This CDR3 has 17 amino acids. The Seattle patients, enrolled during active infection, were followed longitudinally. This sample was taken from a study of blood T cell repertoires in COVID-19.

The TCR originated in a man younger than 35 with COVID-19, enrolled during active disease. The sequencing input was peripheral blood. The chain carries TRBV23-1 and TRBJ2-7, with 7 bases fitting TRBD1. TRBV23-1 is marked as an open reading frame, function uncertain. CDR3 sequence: CASSPLGSGTVSYEQYF. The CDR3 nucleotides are TGCGCCAGCAGTCCCCTGGGATCCGGGACAGTCTCCTACGAGCAGTACTTC.